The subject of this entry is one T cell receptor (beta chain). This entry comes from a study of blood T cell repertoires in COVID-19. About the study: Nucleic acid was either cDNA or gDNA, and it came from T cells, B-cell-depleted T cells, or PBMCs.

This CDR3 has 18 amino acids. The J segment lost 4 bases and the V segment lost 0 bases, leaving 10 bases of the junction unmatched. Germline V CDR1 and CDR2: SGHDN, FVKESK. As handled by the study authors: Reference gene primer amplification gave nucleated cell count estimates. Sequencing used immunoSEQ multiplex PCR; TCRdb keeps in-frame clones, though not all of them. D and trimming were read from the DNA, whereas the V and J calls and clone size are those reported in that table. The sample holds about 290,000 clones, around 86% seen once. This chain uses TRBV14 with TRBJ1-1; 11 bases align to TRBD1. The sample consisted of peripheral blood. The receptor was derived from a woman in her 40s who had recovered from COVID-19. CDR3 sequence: CASSQDPWTGGFSTEAFF. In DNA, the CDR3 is TGTGCCAGCAGCCAAGATCCTTGGACAGGGGGCTTTTCCACTGAAGCTTTCTTT.